The entry below describes one TCR beta chain. The germline gene is not matched at one end of the junction; a read error may be the cause. MiXCR, run by TCRdb on the 5' RACE reads, gives a single entry per CDR3 protein. The sample consists of hundreds of thousands of distinct CDR3 sequences, roughly 26% of them appearing once. This sample is drawn from a study of identical twins. Germline assignment: CDR1 WSHSY and CDR2 SAAADI. CDR3 length equals 13 residues. The data also belong to a second study, concerning T cells expressing NK-cell markers.

The TCR comes from a woman aged 18-35 years in good health. The J gene is TRBJ1-6, the V gene TRBV10-2, with D unresolved. Sequenced input: CD4+ T cells sorted from blood. Here the CDR3 DNA reads TGCGCCAGCGGTGACGGTGATAATTCACCCCTCCACTTT. It encodes CASGDGDNSPLHF.